Below, 19 T cell receptor beta chains from the same sample are listed, as sequenced in a study of blood T cells in healthy people across ages. A second PCR, run for 7 to 11 cycles, used a sample-barcoded 5' primer plus a J-beta primer mix. MiXCR was run by TCRdb on the 5' RACE reads, yielding one entry per CDR3 protein. The sample has about 800,000 distinct CDR3 sequences, around 45% seen once. Specimen: blood. The origin of the receptors is an elderly man in good health.

About this clonotype itself: One end of the junction does not line up with germline, which may come from a read error. The gene calls are TRBV29-1 and TRBJ2-3, with TRBD1 matching 8 bases. The CDR3 runs to 14 residues. Germline V lookup: CDR1 SQVTM, CDR2 ANQGSEA. In nucleotides, the CDR3 is TGCAGCGTTGGCTGGACAGGGAGCATAGATACGCAGTATTTT. This translates into CSVGWTGSIDTQYF.

V gene TRBV2 combines with J gene TRBJ1-2, with D uncertain. V was pared by 1 base and J by 7 bases, with 1 base between. The CDR3 contains 10 residues. Germline values: CDR1 SNHLY, CDR2 FYNNEI. CDR3 bases: TGTGCCAGCAGTGAAGGTGGCTACACCTTC. Translated, it gives CASSEGGYTF. Full variable domain (outside the CDR3, taken from reference TRBV2 and TRBJ1-2): EPEVTQTPSHQVTQMGQEVILRCVPISNHLYFYWYRQILGQKVEFLVSFYNNEISEKSEIFDDQFSVERPDGSNFTLKIRSTKLEDSAMYFCASSEGGYTFGSGTRLTVV.

The J gene is TRBJ2-4, the V gene TRBV18; D not certain. The DNA end is more similar to TRBJ2-7, so the J call may be wrong. CDR3 length: 14 residues. CDR1 KGHSH and CDR2 LQKENI come from the germline V gene. The CDR3 loop reads CASSPQLNPDEQYF. Written as DNA, the CDR3 is TGTGCCAGCTCACCACAACTGAACCCGGACGAGCAGTACTTC.

About this clonotype: A read error may account for a junction end that differs from germline. The chain couples TRBV28 to TRBJ1-2; 8 positions agree with TRBD1. CDR1 and CDR2 (germline): MDHEN, SYDVKM. This CDR3 comprises 15 residues. The CDR3 coding sequence is TGTGCCAGCAGGGGGGCCCAGGCAGGGGGCCGTGGCTGCACCTTC. This sequence encodes CASRGAQAGGRGCTF.

This clonotype appeared once. This sequence joins TRBV3-1 and TRBJ1-2; D gene unclear. Germline CDR1 reads LGHDT; CDR2 reads YNNKEL (reference sequence). The CDR3 runs 16 residues. Trimming removed 2 bases from V and 0 bases from J, with 13 bases in between. CDR3 residues: CASSQRAGPTNYGYTF. Written as DNA, the CDR3 is TGTGCCAGCAGCCAACGGGCAGGTCCTACTAACTATGGCTACACCTTC.

The chain carries TRBV20-1 and TRBJ2-1; D is possibly TRBD2 (7 bases). The germline CDR1 and CDR2 sequences are DFQATT and SNEGSKA (reference sequence). CDR3 length: 14 amino acids. V was clipped by 3 bases and J by 4 bases, with 13 bases between them. Written as DNA, the CDR3 is TGCAGTGCTAGTGGGGGGGCGGGGTACAATGAGCAGTTCTTC. Translating gives CSASGGAGYNEQFF.

This clonotype was counted only a few times. The chain employs TRBV6-5 and TRBJ2-5; D is perhaps TRBD1 or TRBD2 (5 bases each). Germline V gives CDR1 MNHEY, CDR2 SVGAGI. There are 15 residues in the CDR3. Trimming shortened V by 11 bases and J by 1 base, and 20 bases separated the two germline ends. The CDR3 DNA reads as TGTGCCTCTCATAACCCCGGGGCAGCCCAAGAGACCCAGTACTTC. Translation: CASHNPGAAQETQYF.

The chain links TRBV6-2 or TRBV6-3 to TRBJ2-5, with 9 bases that match TRBD1. Germline CDR1 MNHEY, CDR2 SVGEGT. This CDR3 has 14 amino acids. Losses at the gene ends were 2 bases for V and 5 bases for J; bases not matched to a gene: 3. CDR3 region: CASSYADRGETQYF. The CDR3 bases are TGTGCCAGCAGTTACGCCGACAGGGGGGAGACCCAGTACTTC.

The CDR3 loop reads CASSPLGGAPWEQYF. The CDR3 DNA reads as TGTGCCAGCAGCCCCCTTGGCGGGGCCCCTTGGGAGCAGTACTTC. This chain links TRBV7-2 with TRBJ2-5, with a weak D call TRBD2 (6 bases). CDR3 length equals 15 residues. Germline loops: CDR1 SGHTA, CDR2 FQGNSA. V was clipped by 5 bases and J by 11 bases, with 24 bases between them.

CDR3 region: CATSVHRGTQETQYF. The CDR3 bases are TGTGCCACCAGTGTCCACAGGGGGACCCAAGAGACCCAGTACTTC. The V and J genes are TRBV24-1 and TRBJ2-5, with 8 nucleotides matching TRBD1. The V gene's germline CDR1 is KGHDR and CDR2 SFDVKD. CDR3 length: 15 residues. V lost 5 bases and J lost 1; bases outside the gene matches: 5.

The chain carries TRBV7-3 and TRBJ1-1; D unresolved. From germline, CDR1 is SGHTA and CDR2 FQGTGA. Deletions cut 8 bases from V and 2 bases from J, with 12 bases between. This CDR3 has 13 amino acids. The CDR3 bases are TGTGCCAGCTTGTTAGGGCGAAACACTGAAGCTTTCTTT. It yields the protein CASLLGRNTEAFF.

A few counts support this clonotype. The chain recombines TRBV20-1 with TRBJ2-3; a possible D gene is TRBD2 (5 bases). This CDR3 has 14 residues. Trimming shortened V by 5 bases and J by 1 base, and 13 bases separated the two germline ends. Germline V gene sequence: CDR1 DFQATT, CDR2 SNEGSKA (reference sequence). The chain's CDR3 is CSAQLATGTDTQYF. Written as DNA, the CDR3 is TGCAGTGCTCAGCTAGCCACCGGCACAGATACGCAGTATTTT.

The rearrangement links TRBV9 to TRBJ2-7, with unresolved D. This CDR3 comprises 14 residues. V was pared by 4 bases and J by 7 bases, with 18 bases between. Germline V gene sequence: CDR1 SGDLS, CDR2 YYNGEE. The CDR3, as DNA: TGTGCCAGCAGCATTGGACCCAGGATAGGGGAGCAGTACTTC. Its protein product is CASSIGPRIGEQYF.

This clonotype was recorded many times. The chain couples TRBV27 to TRBJ2-6; D remains ambiguous. CDR1 is MNHEY and CDR2 is SMNVEV in the germline V gene (reference sequence). Trimming removed 6 bases at V and 18 bases at J, with 6 bases between. The CDR3 runs 8 residues. Here the CDR3 reads CASSFWTF. The CDR3 DNA is TGTGCCAGCAGCTTCTGGACTTTC.

In the case of this clonotype: Being one base from a much bigger clone, this may be a read error. The chain employs TRBV12-3 or TRBV12-4 and TRBJ2-5; no firm D call. The CDR3 spans 14 residues. The V end was cut by 6 bases, the J end by 11 bases, with 22 bases between. The CDR3 DNA reads as TGTGCCAGCAGGGTGAACGTTCGCCGGAATGAGCAGTACTTC. Residues: CASRVNVRRNEQYF.

This clonotype was counted a few times. CDR3 DNA: TGCAGCGCGGTACTGGGCGGAACCTCCTACGAGCAGTACTTC. Translating gives CSAVLGGTSYEQYF. V gene TRBV29-1 combines with J gene TRBJ2-7, with unresolved D. Germline lookup yields CDR1 SQVTM and CDR2 ANQGSEA. V lost 7 bases, J lost 0 bases, and 16 bases lay in between. The CDR3 runs to 14 residues.

In regard to this clonotype: A much larger clone lies a single base off, so this may be a read error. The chain combines TRBV27 with TRBJ2-3; tentative D call: TRBD2 (6 bases). Germline V CDR1 and CDR2: MNHEY, SMNVEV (reference sequence). The CDR3 is 15 residues long. The CDR3, as DNA: TGTGCCGGCAGTGGGGCGCTAGCGATCGCAGATACGCAGTATTTT. Its translation is CAGSGALAIADTQYF.

The rearrangement links TRBV5-1 to TRBJ1-1, with 10 bases aligning to TRBD1. In germline, CDR1 is SGHRS, CDR2 YFSETQ. The CDR3 is 16 amino acids. V shed 4 bases, J shed 5 bases, and the junction held 11 bases outside the gene matches. CDR3 amino acids: CASSPGARQGATEAFF. CDR3 nucleotides: TGCGCCAGCAGCCCTGGAGCCCGACAGGGGGCTACTGAAGCTTTCTTT.

This clonotype was recorded at least ten times. CDR3 amino acids: CASSLGRRLAGEGETQYF. Here the CDR3 DNA reads TGCGCCAGCAGCTTGGGGCGAAGACTAGCGGGAGAGGGAGAGACCCAGTACTTC. This chain connects TRBV5-1 to TRBJ2-5, with TRBD2 matching over 12 bases. The junction had 10 bases not matched to a gene; V was cut back by 0 bases and J by 4 bases. Germline V lookup: CDR1 SGHRS, CDR2 YFSETQ. CDR3 size: 18 residues.